Below are 23 T cell receptor beta chains sequenced from a single sample in a study of response to subunit inactivated influenza vaccine. MiXCR, applied by TCRdb to the RT-PCR reads, yields one record per CDR3 protein. Among roughly 460,000 distinct CDR3 sequences listed, approximately 11% were seen once. Sequencing used PBMCs from blood, obtained roughly 45 days after vaccination. Source of these receptors: a man aged 45-60 years who received an inactivated influenza vaccine.

This clonotype appeared a few times. This sequence joins TRBV27 and TRBJ2-2, with 9 bases aligning to TRBD1. CDR1 MNHEY and CDR2 SMNVEV come from the germline V gene (reference sequence). Unmatched junction bases numbered 6, after V lost 3 bases and J lost 4 bases. CDR3 length equals 16 residues. The CDR3: CASSFGTGPGTGELFF. The CDR3 DNA reads as TGTGCCAGCAGTTTTGGGACAGGGCCGGGCACCGGGGAGCTGTTTTTT.

This clonotype was counted many times. Here the CDR3 reads CASSPGLAGNTGELFF. The DNA for the CDR3 is TGTGCCAGCAGTCCGGGACTAGCCGGGAACACCGGGGAGCTGTTTTTT. The chain employs TRBV12-3 or TRBV12-4 and TRBJ2-2; 9 bases are shared with TRBD2. The CDR3 is 16 amino acids. The V gene end was trimmed by 5 bases and the J gene end by 1 base; junction bases not matched to a gene: 5.

This clonotype was recorded a few times. CDR3 nucleotides: TGTGCCAGCAGCTTAGGGCTAGCGGGACAGGTACATGAGCAGTTCTTC. Encoded protein: CASSLGLAGQVHEQFF. The V gene is TRBV7-2, the J gene TRBJ2-1, with a weak D call TRBD2 (9 bases). This CDR3 is built from 16 residues. Trimming shortened V by 1 base and J by 8 bases, and 18 bases separated the two germline ends. CDR1 is SGHTA, CDR2 FQGNSA, per germline.

This clonotype was observed a few times. The chain has TRBV6-2 or TRBV6-3 and TRBJ1-1; 10 nucleotides match TRBD1. V dropped 6 bases and J dropped 3; count of bases not matched to a gene: 7. The CDR3 loop spans 15 amino acids. Germline assignment: CDR1 MNHEY and CDR2 SVGEGT. CDR3 loop: CASSRRGQGDTEAFF. The CDR3, as DNA: TGTGCCAGCAGCCGCCGAGGACAGGGGGACACTGAAGCTTTCTTT.

This clonotype was recorded at least ten times. CDR3 bases: TGTGCCAGCAGTTACTCCGGGGGAACTGAAGCTTTCTTT. Protein product: CASSYSGGTEAFF. This rearrangement joins TRBV6-2 or TRBV6-3 to TRBJ1-1, with D possibly being TRBD1 (5 bases). V shed 0 bases and J shed 5 bases, with 7 bases lying between them. Germline V lookup: CDR1 MNHEY, CDR2 SVGEGT. The CDR3 has 13 amino acids.

This chain joins TRBV5-1 and TRBJ2-2; 7 bases are a match to TRBD1. CDR3 size: 14 residues. V was clipped by 3 bases and J by 7 bases; unmatched bases: 6. CDR1 and CDR2 (germline): SGHRS, YFSETQ. The CDR3 reads CASSSRQGFGELFF. DNA of the CDR3: TGCGCCAGCAGCTCCCGACAGGGTTTCGGGGAGCTGTTTTTT. Full variable domain (remainder filled in from reference TRBV5-1 and TRBJ2-2): KAGVTQTPRYLIKTRGQQVTLSCSPISGHRSVSWYQQTPGQGLQFLFEYFSETQRNKGNFPGRFSGRQFSNSRSEMNVSTLELGDSALYLCASSSRQGFGELFFGEGSRLTVL.

J is TRBJ2-4 and V is TRBV15, with D perhaps matching TRBD1 or TRBD2 (6 bases each). Trimming stripped 0 bases from V and 6 bases from J, with 15 bases between. From germline, CDR1 is LNHNV and CDR2 YYDKDF (reference sequence). CDR3 length: 16 amino acids. CDR3 in amino acids: CATSRDLGGKGNIQYF. The CDR3 DNA is TGTGCCACCAGCAGAGATTTGGGGGGCAAAGGAAACATTCAGTACTTC.

The CDR3 DNA reads TGTGCCAGCAGTTCTATAGCGGGGGGAAAAGAGACCCAGTACTTC. Amino acid sequence: CASSSIAGGKETQYF. This chain uses TRBV6-5 with TRBJ2-5; TRBD2 agrees at 10 bases. Germline V gives CDR1 MNHEY, CDR2 SVGAGI. The junction had 5 bases not matched to a gene; V was cut back by 4 bases and J by 3 bases. This CDR3 comprises 15 residues.

The table lists this clonotype with a few counts. The J gene is TRBJ2-7, the V gene TRBV12-3 or TRBV12-4; D unresolved. Trimming pared 1 base from V and 2 bases from J, leaving 12 bases between. The CDR3 totals 15 residues. Here the CDR3 DNA reads TGTGCCAGCAGTTTAGGGGCGATTAGCCCCTACGAGCAGTACTTC. Translation gives CASSLGAISPYEQYF.

The chain couples TRBV7-9 to TRBJ2-7, with D maybe TRBD1 (6 bases). Trimming cost V 3 bases and J 3 bases, with 18 bases left between them. Germline values: CDR1 SEHNR, CDR2 FQNEAQ (reference sequence). The CDR3 sequence is 16 residues long. CDR3 DNA sequence: TGTGCCAGCAGCTTCGGCAGGGGTTATTCCGGCTACGAGCAGTACTTC. Translated, it gives CASSFGRGYSGYEQYF.

The chain is built from TRBV20-1 and TRBJ2-7; a weak D match, TRBD1 (5 bases). Trimming left V 0 bases short and J 0 bases short, with 15 bases between. The CDR3 sequence is 16 residues long. Germline loops: CDR1 DFQATT, CDR2 SNEGSKA (reference sequence). The CDR3 is CSARDSGKLASYEQYF. The CDR3 DNA follows: TGCAGTGCTAGAGACTCAGGGAAACTGGCCTCCTACGAGCAGTACTTC.

The chain links TRBV5-1 to TRBJ2-2, with D uncertain. The CDR3 is 14 amino acids. Germline CDR1 and CDR2: SGHRS and YFSETQ. The V and J ends lost 0 bases and 6 bases respectively, with 9 bases between them. The CDR3 loop is CASSLVQTSGELFF. The CDR3 nucleotides read TGCGCCAGCAGCTTGGTACAGACTTCCGGGGAGCTGTTTTTT.

Many counts were recorded for this clonotype. In nucleotides, the CDR3 is TGCAGCGGCCTTAATCGGACTACCCCAGGGACCCAGTACTTC. Protein sequence: CSGLNRTTPGTQYF. This chain joins TRBV29-1 and TRBJ2-5, with D maybe TRBD2 (6 bases). Germline-derived CDR1 and CDR2 are SQVTM and ANQGSEA. The ends were cut back, 7 bases at V and 7 bases at J, with 22 bases in the middle. This CDR3 is built from 14 residues.

This clonotype occurred a few times. The V gene is TRBV14, the J gene TRBJ2-1; no firm D call. Germline V gene lookup returns CDR1 SGHDN and CDR2 FVKESK. The V and J ends lost 5 bases and 4 bases respectively, with 15 bases between them. This CDR3 has 15 residues. For the CDR3, the DNA is TGTGCCAGCAGCGATAAATGGACGCCATACAATGAGCAGTTCTTC. Translation gives CASSDKWTPYNEQFF. Together with reference TRBV14 and TRBJ2-1, the CDR3 gives the full variable domain: EAGVTQFPSHSVIEKGQTVTLRCDPISGHDNLYWYRRVMGKEIKFLLHFVKESKQDESGMPNNRFLAERTGGTYSTLKVQPAELEDSGVYFCASSDKWTPYNEQFFGPGTRLTVL.

The chain uses TRBV18 and TRBJ2-1; TRBD1 agrees at 8 bases. CDR1 and CDR2 from the germline V gene are KGHSH and LQKENI. J lost 6 bases, V lost 3 bases, and 16 bases had no gene match. The CDR3 sequence is 18 residues long. Written as DNA, the CDR3 is TGTGCCAGCTCACCCCCAAACCTCGGGACAGGTTACTCCAATGAGCAGTTCTTC. Its translation: CASSPPNLGTGYSNEQFF.

This clonotype was counted at least ten times. The V and J genes are TRBV4-1 and TRBJ2-7; D unclear. This CDR3 comprises 15 residues. The V gene's germline CDR1 is MGHRA and CDR2 YSYEKL. Trimming took off 2 bases at V and 3 bases at J, with 14 bases between the two ends. Here the CDR3 DNA reads TGCGCCAGCAGCCAATTGGGTCATCGCAGCTACGAGCAGTACTTC. Its translation: CASSQLGHRSYEQYF.

This clonotype was counted at least ten times. V is TRBV7-8 and J is TRBJ2-7; no definite D call. Between the trimmed V and J ends, which lost 5 bases and 5 bases, there was a span of 13 bases. Germline assignment: CDR1 SGHVS and CDR2 FQNEAQ. This CDR3 contains 13 residues. The CDR3 reads CASSPGPEDEQYF. CDR3 DNA: TGTGCCAGCAGCCCCGGACCCGAGGACGAGCAGTACTTC.

This sequence joins TRBV6-5 and TRBJ2-7; TRBD2 might be the D (5 bases). The CDR3 covers 13 residues. Germline loops: CDR1 MNHEY, CDR2 SVGAGI. Trimming stripped 5 bases from V and 3 bases from J, with 11 bases between. The chain's CDR3 is CASSTRRGYEQYF. The CDR3 nucleotides read TGTGCCAGCAGTACCCGACGGGGCTACGAGCAGTACTTC.

This clonotype was seen at least ten times. The CDR3 nucleotides read TGCGCCAGCAGCCAGATACAGGGCTATAATTCACCCCTCCACTTT. Translated: CASSQIQGYNSPLHF. The chain recombines TRBV4-3 with TRBJ1-6, with D possibly TRBD1 on 6 matching bases. The V end lost 3 bases, the J end lost 3 bases, and 9 bases lay between the germline ends. The CDR3 is made up of 15 amino acids. CDR1 is LGHNA, CDR2 YSLEER, per germline.

The table lists this clonotype with many counts. In DNA form, the CDR3 reads TGCGCCAGCAGCACTGGACAGGGGAGGGATGGCTACACCTTC. Amino acids: CASSTGQGRDGYTF. The rearrangement uses TRBV5-1 and TRBJ1-2, with 9 bases identical to TRBD1. Per germline, CDR1 SGHRS and CDR2 YFSETQ. The CDR3 is 14 amino acids. V dropped 4 bases and J dropped 6; count of bases not matched to a gene: 7.

The rearrangement uses TRBV5-1 and TRBJ2-1; 12 bases are shared with TRBD2. With V trimmed by 0 bases and J by 5 bases, 3 bases remained unmatched. Germline-derived CDR1 and CDR2 are SGHRS and YFSETQ. The CDR3 extends over 16 amino acids. CDR3 sequence: CASSLEWTSGDNEQFF. The CDR3 nucleotides are TGCGCCAGCAGCTTGGAGTGGACTAGCGGGGACAATGAGCAGTTCTTC.

The chain combines TRBV5-1 with TRBJ2-1; TRBD2 aligns across 14 bases. Germline-derived CDR1 and CDR2 are SGHRS and YFSETQ. The CDR3 loop spans 19 amino acids. With V trimmed by 0 bases and J by 9 bases, 14 bases remained unmatched. The CDR3 loop reads CASSLGLWTSGGQRVEQFF. The CDR3 DNA reads as TGCGCCAGCAGCTTGGGGTTATGGACTAGCGGGGGGCAGAGGGTTGAGCAGTTCTTC.

Only a few counts were recorded for this clonotype. V gene TRBV6-2 or TRBV6-3 combines with J gene TRBJ2-1; TRBD2 agrees at 14 bases. CDR3 length: 21 residues. V was clipped by 0 bases and J by 6 bases; unmatched bases: 16. CDR1 and CDR2 from the germline V gene are MNHEY and SVGEGT. This CDR3 is CASSYSILPGLAGAGGNEQFF. The CDR3 coding sequence is TGTGCCAGCAGTTACTCGATCCTCCCGGGACTAGCGGGGGCTGGGGGCAATGAGCAGTTCTTC.